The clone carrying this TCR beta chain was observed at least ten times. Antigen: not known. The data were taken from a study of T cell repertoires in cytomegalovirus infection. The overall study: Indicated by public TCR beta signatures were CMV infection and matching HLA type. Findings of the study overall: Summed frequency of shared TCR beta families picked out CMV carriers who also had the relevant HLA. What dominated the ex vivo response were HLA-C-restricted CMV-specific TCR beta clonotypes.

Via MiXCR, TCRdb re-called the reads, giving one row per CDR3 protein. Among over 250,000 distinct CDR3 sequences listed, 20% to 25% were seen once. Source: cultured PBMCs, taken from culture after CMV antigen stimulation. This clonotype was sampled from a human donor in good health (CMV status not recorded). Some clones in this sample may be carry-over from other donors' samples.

In DNA, the CDR3 is TGTGCCAGCAGCCAAGTCGTGTCCTTCGGGGGCACTGAAGCTTTCTTT. This codes for CASSQVVSFGGTEAFF. V gene TRBV4-2 combines with J gene TRBJ1-1, with D tentatively TRBD1 (5 bases). Germline assignment: CDR1 LGHNA and CDR2 YNFKEQ. This CDR3 is 16 amino acids long. V lost 1 base and J 4 bases, leaving 16 bases between the germline ends.